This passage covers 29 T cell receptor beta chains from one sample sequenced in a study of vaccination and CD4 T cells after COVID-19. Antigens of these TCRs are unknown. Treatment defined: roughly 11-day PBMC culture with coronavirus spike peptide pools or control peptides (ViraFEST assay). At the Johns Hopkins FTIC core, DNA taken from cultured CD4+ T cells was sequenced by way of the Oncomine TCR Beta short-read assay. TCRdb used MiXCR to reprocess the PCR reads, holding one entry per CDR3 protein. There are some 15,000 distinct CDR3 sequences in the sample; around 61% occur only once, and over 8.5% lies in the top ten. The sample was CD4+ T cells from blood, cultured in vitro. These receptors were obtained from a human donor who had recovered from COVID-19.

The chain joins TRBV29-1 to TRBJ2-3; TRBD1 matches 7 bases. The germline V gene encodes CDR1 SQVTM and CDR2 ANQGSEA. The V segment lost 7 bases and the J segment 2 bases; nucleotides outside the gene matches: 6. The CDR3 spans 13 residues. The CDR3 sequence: CSEGQSITDTQYF. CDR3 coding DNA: TGCAGCGAGGGACAGAGCATCACAGATACGCAGTATTTT.

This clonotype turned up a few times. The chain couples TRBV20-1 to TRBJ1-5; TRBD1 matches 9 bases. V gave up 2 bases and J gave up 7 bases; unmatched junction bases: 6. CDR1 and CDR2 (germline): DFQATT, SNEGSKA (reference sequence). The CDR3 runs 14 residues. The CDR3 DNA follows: TGCAGTGCTAGAATGGGACAGGGCTGGCAGCCCCAGCATTTT. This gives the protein CSARMGQGWQPQHF.

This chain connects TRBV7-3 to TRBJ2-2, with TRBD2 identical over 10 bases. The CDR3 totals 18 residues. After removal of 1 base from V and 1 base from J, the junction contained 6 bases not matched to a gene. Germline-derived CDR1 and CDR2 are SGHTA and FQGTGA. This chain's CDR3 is CASSLNPPSGGNTGELFF. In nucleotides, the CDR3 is TGTGCCAGCAGCTTAAACCCTCCTAGCGGGGGGAACACCGGGGAGCTGTTTTTT. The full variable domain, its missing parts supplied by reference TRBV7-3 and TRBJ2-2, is GAGVSQTPSNKVTEKGKYVELRCDPISGHTALYWYRQSLGQGPEFLIYFQGTGAADDSGLPNDRFFAVRPEGSVSTLKIQRTERGDSAVYLCASSLNPPSGGNTGELFFGEGSRLTVL.

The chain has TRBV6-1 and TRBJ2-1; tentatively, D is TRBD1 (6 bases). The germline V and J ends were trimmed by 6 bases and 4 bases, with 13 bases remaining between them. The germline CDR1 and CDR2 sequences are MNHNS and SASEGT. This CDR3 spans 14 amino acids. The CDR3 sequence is CASRIDRFYNEQFF. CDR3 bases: TGTGCCAGCAGGATCGACAGGTTTTACAATGAGCAGTTCTTC.

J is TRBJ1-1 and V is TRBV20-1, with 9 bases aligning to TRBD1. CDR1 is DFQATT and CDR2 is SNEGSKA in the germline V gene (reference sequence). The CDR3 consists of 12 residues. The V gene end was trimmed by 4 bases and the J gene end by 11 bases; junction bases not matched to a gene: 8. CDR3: CSATGQGRDAFF. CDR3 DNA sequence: TGCAGTGCTACGGGACAGGGAAGAGATGCTTTCTTT.

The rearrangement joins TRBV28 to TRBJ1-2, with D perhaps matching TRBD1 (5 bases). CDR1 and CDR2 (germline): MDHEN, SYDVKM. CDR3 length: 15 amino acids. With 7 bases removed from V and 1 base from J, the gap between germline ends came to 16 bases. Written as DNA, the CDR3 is TGTGCCAGCACCCCCGCCCTGGGGGGTAACTATGGCTACACCTTC. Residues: CASTPALGGNYGYTF.

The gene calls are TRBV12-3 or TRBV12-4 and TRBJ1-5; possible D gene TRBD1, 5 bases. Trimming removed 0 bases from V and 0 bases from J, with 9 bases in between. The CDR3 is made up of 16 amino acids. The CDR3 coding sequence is TGTGCCAGCAGTTTAGCAGGGGTGAGTAGCAATCAGCCCCAGCATTTT. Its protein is CASSLAGVSSNQPQHF.

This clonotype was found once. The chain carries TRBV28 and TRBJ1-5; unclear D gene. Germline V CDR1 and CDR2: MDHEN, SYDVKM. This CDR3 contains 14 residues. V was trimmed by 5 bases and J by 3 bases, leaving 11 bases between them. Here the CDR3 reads CASSLGKLNQPQHF. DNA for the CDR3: TGTGCCAGCAGTCTGGGGAAACTCAATCAGCCCCAGCATTTT. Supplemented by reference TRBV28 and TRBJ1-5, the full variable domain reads DVKVTQSSRYLVKRTGEKVFLECVQDMDHENMFWYRQDPGLGLRLIYFSYDVKMKEKGDIPEGYSVSREKKERFSLILESASTNQTSMYLCASSLGKLNQPQHFGDGTRLSIL.

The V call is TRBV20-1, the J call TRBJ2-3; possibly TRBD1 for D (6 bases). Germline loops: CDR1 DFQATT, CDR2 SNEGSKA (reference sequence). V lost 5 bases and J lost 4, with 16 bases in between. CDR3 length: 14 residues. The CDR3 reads CSAEAQGRPDTQYF. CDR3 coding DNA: TGCAGTGCTGAGGCACAGGGTCGGCCAGATACGCAGTATTTT.

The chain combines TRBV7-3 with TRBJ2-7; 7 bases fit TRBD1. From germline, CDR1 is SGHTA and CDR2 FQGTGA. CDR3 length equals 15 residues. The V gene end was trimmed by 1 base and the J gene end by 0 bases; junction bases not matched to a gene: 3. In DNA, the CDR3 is TGTGCCAGCAGCTTAAACAGGGGCTCCTCCTACGAGCAGTACTTC. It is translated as CASSLNRGSSYEQYF. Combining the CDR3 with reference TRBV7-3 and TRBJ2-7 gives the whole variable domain GAGVSQTPSNKVTEKGKYVELRCDPISGHTALYWYRQSLGQGPEFLIYFQGTGAADDSGLPNDRFFAVRPEGSVSTLKIQRTERGDSAVYLCASSLNRGSSYEQYFGPGTRLTVT.

The CDR3 loop is CASNRAGDYGYTF. The CDR3 bases are TGTGCCAGCAATAGGGCAGGAGACTATGGCTACACCTTC. The chain joins TRBV6-2 or TRBV6-3 to TRBJ1-2, with D hard to call. Germline CDR1 is MNHEY and CDR2 is SVGEGT. The CDR3 length is 13 residues. V was pared by 7 bases and J by 3 bases, with 12 bases between.

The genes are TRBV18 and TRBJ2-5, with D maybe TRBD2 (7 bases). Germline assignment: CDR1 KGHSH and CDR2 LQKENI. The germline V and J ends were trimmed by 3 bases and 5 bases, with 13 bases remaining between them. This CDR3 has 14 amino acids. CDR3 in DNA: TGTGCCAGCTCACCTCGGGGCGGGGGCGAGACCCAGTACTTC. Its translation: CASSPRGGGETQYF.

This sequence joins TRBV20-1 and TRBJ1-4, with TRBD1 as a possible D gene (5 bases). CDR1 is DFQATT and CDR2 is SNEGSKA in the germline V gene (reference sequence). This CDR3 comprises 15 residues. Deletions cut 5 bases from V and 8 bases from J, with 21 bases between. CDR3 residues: CSAPRGGLSGEKLFF. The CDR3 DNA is TGCAGTGCTCCGAGGGGAGGCCTGTCGGGGGAAAAACTGTTTTTT.

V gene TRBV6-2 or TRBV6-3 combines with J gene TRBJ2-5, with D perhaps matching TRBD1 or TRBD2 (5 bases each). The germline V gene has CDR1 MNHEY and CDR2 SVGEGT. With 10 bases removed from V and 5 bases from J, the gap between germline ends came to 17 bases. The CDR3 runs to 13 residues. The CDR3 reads CATTLGGAETQYF. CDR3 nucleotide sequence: TGTGCCACCACCCTTGGGGGTGCGGAGACCCAGTACTTC.

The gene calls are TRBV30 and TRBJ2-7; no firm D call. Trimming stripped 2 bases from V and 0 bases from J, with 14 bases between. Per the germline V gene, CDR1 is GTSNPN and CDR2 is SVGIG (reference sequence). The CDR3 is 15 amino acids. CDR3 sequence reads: CAWSLSGWSSYEQYF. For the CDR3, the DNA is TGTGCCTGGAGTCTTTCTGGGTGGAGCTCCTACGAGCAGTACTTC.

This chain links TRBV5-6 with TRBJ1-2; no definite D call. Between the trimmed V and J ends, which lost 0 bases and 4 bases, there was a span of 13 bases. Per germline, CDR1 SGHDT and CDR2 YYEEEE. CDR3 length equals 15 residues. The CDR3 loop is CASSLGQVVFYGYTF. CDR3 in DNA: TGTGCCAGCAGCTTGGGGCAGGTTGTGTTCTATGGCTACACCTTC.

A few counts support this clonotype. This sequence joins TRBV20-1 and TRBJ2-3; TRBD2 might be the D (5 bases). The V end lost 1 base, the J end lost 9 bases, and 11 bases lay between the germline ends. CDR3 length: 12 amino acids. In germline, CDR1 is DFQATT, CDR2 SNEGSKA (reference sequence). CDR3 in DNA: TGCAGTGCTAGAGTTGGAGGTGGAACGCAGTATTTT. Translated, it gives CSARVGGGTQYF.

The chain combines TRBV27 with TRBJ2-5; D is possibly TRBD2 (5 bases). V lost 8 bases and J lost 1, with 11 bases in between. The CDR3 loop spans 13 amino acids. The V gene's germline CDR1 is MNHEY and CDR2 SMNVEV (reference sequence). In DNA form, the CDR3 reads TGTGCCAGCCGCGCGCGGGTCCAAGAGACCCAGTACTTC. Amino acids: CASRARVQETQYF.

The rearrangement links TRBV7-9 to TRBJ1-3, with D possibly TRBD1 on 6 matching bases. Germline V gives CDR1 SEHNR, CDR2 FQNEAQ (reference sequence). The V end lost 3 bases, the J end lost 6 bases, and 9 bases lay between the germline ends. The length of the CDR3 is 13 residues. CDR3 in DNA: TGTGCCAGCAGCTTGGGGGCTTTAAACACCATATATTTT. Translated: CASSLGALNTIYF.

CDR3 protein: CASSSYPTVYF. The DNA for the CDR3 is TGTGCCAGCAGTTCCTATCCGACGGTATATTTT. The chain is built from TRBV28 and TRBJ1-3; D call uncertain. Trimming took 4 bases from V and 14 from J, leaving 12 bases between them. CDR1 is MDHEN, CDR2 SYDVKM, per germline. CDR3 length: 11 amino acids. Combining the CDR3 with reference TRBV28 and TRBJ1-3 gives the whole variable domain DVKVTQSSRYLVKRTGEKVFLECVQDMDHENMFWYRQDPGLGLRLIYFSYDVKMKEKGDIPEGYSVSREKKERFSLILESASTNQTSMYLCASSSYPTVYFGEGSWLTVV.

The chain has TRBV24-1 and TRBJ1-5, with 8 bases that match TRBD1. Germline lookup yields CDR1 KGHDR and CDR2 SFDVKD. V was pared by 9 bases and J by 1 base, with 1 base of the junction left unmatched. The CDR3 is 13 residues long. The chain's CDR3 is CATGQGSNQPQHF. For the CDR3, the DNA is TGTGCCACCGGACAGGGCAGCAATCAGCCCCAGCATTTT.

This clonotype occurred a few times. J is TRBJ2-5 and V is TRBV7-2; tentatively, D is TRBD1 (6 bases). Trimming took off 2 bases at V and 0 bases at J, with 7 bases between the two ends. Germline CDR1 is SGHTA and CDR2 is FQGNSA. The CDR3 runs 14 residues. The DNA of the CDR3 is TGTGCCAGCAGCTTACACAGGGACCAAGAGACCCAGTACTTC. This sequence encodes CASSLHRDQETQYF.

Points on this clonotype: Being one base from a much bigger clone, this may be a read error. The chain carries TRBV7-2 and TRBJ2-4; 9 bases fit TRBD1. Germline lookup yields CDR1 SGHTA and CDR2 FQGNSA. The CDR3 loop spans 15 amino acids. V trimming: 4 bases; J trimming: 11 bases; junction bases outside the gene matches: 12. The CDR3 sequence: CASSSHSLGQGVQYF. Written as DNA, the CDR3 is TGTGCCAGCAGCTCACACTCGTTGGGACAGGGCGTTCAGTACTTC.

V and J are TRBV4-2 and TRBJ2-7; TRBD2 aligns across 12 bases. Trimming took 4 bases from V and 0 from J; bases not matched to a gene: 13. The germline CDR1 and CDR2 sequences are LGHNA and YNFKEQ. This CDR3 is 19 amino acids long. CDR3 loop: CASSRELAGGPGSSYEQYF. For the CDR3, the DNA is TGTGCCAGCAGCCGAGAACTAGCGGGAGGCCCTGGGAGCTCCTACGAGCAGTACTTC.

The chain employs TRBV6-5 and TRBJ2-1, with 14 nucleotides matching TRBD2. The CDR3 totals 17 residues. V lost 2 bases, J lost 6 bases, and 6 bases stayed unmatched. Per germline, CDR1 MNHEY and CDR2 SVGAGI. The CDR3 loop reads CASSYGGLAGVSNEQFF. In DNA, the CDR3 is TGTGCCAGCAGTTACGGGGGACTAGCGGGAGTTAGCAATGAGCAGTTCTTC.

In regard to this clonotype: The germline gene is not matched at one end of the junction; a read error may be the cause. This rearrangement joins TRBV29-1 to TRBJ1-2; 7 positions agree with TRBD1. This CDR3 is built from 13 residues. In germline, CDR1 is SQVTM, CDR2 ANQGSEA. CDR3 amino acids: CSIETGAGYGYTF. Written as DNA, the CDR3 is TGCAGCATTGAAACAGGGGCAGGCTATGGCTACACCTTC.

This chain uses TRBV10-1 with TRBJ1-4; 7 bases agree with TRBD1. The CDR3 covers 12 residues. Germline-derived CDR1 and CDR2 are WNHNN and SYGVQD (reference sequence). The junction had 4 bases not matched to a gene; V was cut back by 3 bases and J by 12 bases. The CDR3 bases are TGCGCCAGCAGTGAAGGGGGCGGACAACTGTTTTTT. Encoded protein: CASSEGGGQLFF.

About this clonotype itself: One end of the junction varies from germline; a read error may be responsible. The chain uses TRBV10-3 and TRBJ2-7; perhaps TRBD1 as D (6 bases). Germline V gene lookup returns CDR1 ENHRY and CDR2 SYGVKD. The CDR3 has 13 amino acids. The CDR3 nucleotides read TGTGTCATCAGTGAAAGGGGGTCGGACGAGCAGTACTTC. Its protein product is CVISERGSDEQYF.

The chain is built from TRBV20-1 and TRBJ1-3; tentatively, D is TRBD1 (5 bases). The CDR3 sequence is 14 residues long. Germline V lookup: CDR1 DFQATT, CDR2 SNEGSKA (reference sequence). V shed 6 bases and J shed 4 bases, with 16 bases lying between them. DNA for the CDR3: TGCAGTGCCCAATTGGGGGGGTACGGAAACACCATATATTTT. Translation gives CSAQLGGYGNTIYF.